Listed here are 3 T cell receptor beta chains from one sample, sequenced in a study of shared clonotypes between healthy human individuals. Libraries were prepared by immunoSEQ multiplex PCR; TCRdb keeps only in-frame clonotypes and omits some of them. The profile covers over 2 million clones, with around 93% appearing a single time and 0.37% taken by the ten largest. The specimen sequenced was naive CD4+ T cells from PBMCs. Noted subset: CD45RA+ positively selected. The receptors derive from a man between 18 and 29 years old in good health. Some clones in this sample may be carry-over from other donors' samples.

V usage is TRBV28 and J usage is TRBJ1-3; no definite D call. Looked up from germline, CDR1 is MDHEN and CDR2 is SYDVKM. V was cut by 2 bases and J by 0 bases, with 8 bases left in between. There are 15 residues in the CDR3. The DNA of the CDR3 is TGTGCCAGCAGTTTAATTCCGGTCTCTGGAAACACCATATATTTT. Encoded protein: CASSLIPVSGNTIYF.

The chain carries TRBV28 and TRBJ1-2; a weak D match, TRBD1 (5 bases). The germline CDR1 and CDR2 sequences are MDHEN and SYDVKM. V was cut by 3 bases and J by 3 bases, with 11 bases left in between. This CDR3 has 14 residues. The CDR3 loop is CASSLRQTYYGYTF. As DNA, the CDR3 is TGTGCCAGCAGTTTGAGACAGACGTACTATGGCTACACCTTC.

V is TRBV9 and J is TRBJ2-3; no definite D call. The V end lost 3 bases, the J end lost 1 base, and 15 bases lay between the germline ends. The germline gives CDR1 SGDLS, CDR2 YYNGEE. The CDR3 spans 16 residues. The chain's CDR3 is CASSARPGFRTDTQYF. The CDR3 nucleotides are TGTGCCAGCAGCGCAAGGCCGGGTTTTCGCACAGATACGCAGTATTTT.